This T cell receptor (beta chain) was identified during a study of beta chain features in type 1 diabetes. cDNA synthesis used the whole RNA isolate, giving expressed TCRB sequences. Generated by immunoSEQ multiplex PCR, the TCRdb table keeps only in-frame clones and is missing some. This sample has hundreds of thousands of clones; roughly 12% occur once, and the top ten carry more than 0.015%. V lost 1 base to trimming and J lost 6 bases, with 24 bases between them. Germline loops: CDR1 GTSNPN, CDR2 SVGIG (reference sequence). This CDR3 is built from 17 residues. V and J are TRBV30 and TRBJ1-2; perhaps TRBD1 as D (6 bases). The sequence derives from a young man in good health. Sequencing was done on a sample of naive CD4+ T cells from blood. CDR3 in DNA: TGTGCCTGGAGTGCCCCCCAGGTGGGCAGGGGTCCTCATGGCTACACCTTC. Amino acid sequence: CAWSAPQVGRGPHGYTF. Combining the CDR3 with reference TRBV30 and TRBJ1-2 gives the whole variable domain SQTIHQWPATLVQPVGSPLSLECTVEGTSNPNLYWYRQAAGRGLQLLFYSVGIGQISSEVPQNLSASRPQDRQFILSSKKLLLSDSGFYLCAWSAPQVGRGPHGYTFGSGTRLTVV.